A few counts support the clone carrying this TCR beta chain. This sample stems from a study of shared clonotypes between healthy human individuals. Authors' analysis steps: Owing to the provision of junction-only sequences devoid of quality scores by immunoSEQ, filtering differed. Sequenced by immunoSEQ multiplex PCR; TCRdb stores in-frame clones only, minus some. V, J and clone size derive from that table, while D and trimming were established from the DNA sequence. The table lists 450,000 or so clones, approximately 71% of them singletons. V was clipped by 3 bases and J by 0 bases, with 15 bases between them. Germline lookup yields CDR1 SNHLY and CDR2 FYNNEI. This CDR3 has 18 amino acids.

Input material: PBMCs. The genes are TRBV2 and TRBJ2-6; D ambiguous. This clonotype originated in a woman aged 40 to 50 in good health. Some clones in this sample may be carry-over from other donors' samples. The CDR3 sequence: CASSEFVGSGSGANVLTF. In DNA form, the CDR3 reads TGTGCCAGCAGTGAGTTTGTAGGGTCCGGCTCTGGGGCCAACGTCCTGACTTTC.